These 26 T cell receptor beta chains were sequenced from one sample in a study of T cell responses to AZD1222 COVID-19 vaccine. Clones were sequenced by immunoSEQ multiplex PCR, and TCRdb holds only the in-frame ones, with some missing. The sample includes tens of thousands of clones, 85% to 95% of them seen just once. The specimen was peripheral blood, collected 28 days after the second AZD1222 dose. These receptors were taken from an adult who received the AZD1222 COVID-19 vaccine.

The gene calls are TRBV6-2 or TRBV6-3 and TRBJ2-5; D unclear. CDR3 length equals 15 residues. CDR1 is MNHEY, CDR2 SVGEGT, per germline. Trimming took off 0 bases at V and 1 base at J, with 9 bases between the two ends. CDR3 DNA: TGTGCCAGCAGTTACTCAAGGGCAGCCCAAGAGACCCAGTACTTC. The encoded protein is CASSYSRAAQETQYF.

J is TRBJ2-2 and V is TRBV7-2; D might be TRBD2 (7 bases). Germline CDR1 SGHTA, CDR2 FQGNSA. CDR3 length: 14 amino acids. The V end was cut by 5 bases, the J end by 11 bases, with 18 bases between. The CDR3 protein is CASSPLRGAGELFF. The CDR3, as DNA: TGTGCCAGCAGCCCGCTTCGGGGGGCAGGCGAGCTGTTTTTT.

This rearrangement joins TRBV7-2 to TRBJ1-4, with D maybe TRBD1 (5 bases). This CDR3 spans 14 amino acids. CDR1 is SGHTA, CDR2 FQGNSA, per germline. Trimming stripped 7 bases from V and 7 bases from J, with 16 bases between. The CDR3 DNA is TGTGCCAGCACCCTAGATCGGGGGAGTGAAAAACTGTTTTTT. It specifies CASTLDRGSEKLFF. The whole variable domain, filled in from reference TRBV7-2 and TRBJ1-4, reads GAGVSQSPSNKVTEKGKDVELRCDPISGHTALYWYRQSLGQGLEFLIYFQGNSAPDKSGLPSDRFSAERTGGSVSTLTIQRTQQEDSAVYLCASTLDRGSEKLFFGSGTQLSVL.

This clone has only one observation. This chain uses TRBV25-1 with TRBJ2-3; unclear D gene. The length of the CDR3 is 15 residues. The V gene lost 4 bases and the J gene lost 0 bases, with 11 bases spanning the gap. The germline gives CDR1 MGHDK, CDR2 SYGVNS. CDR3: CASSGRPPSTDTQYF. CDR3 DNA sequence: TGTGCCAGCAGTGGACGGCCACCAAGCACAGATACGCAGTATTTT.

This chain links TRBV30 with TRBJ1-4, with 7 bases lining up with TRBD1. The CDR3 totals 14 residues. In germline, CDR1 is GTSNPN, CDR2 SVGIG (reference sequence). V dropped 3 bases and J dropped 15; count of bases not matched to a gene: 16. The CDR3 here is CAWSEGQIYDMMFF. In nucleotides, the CDR3 is TGTGCCTGGAGCGAGGGACAGATCTATGATATGATGTTTTTT.

This clone has a single count. The rearrangement uses TRBV19 and TRBJ2-2, with 8 bases that match TRBD2. Trimming cost V 7 bases and J 7 bases; bases outside gene matches: 11. There are 15 residues in the CDR3. The V gene's germline CDR1 is LNHDA and CDR2 SQIVND (reference sequence). The CDR3 sequence: CASTPGTRFNGELFF. The CDR3 DNA follows: TGTGCCAGTACTCCCGGGACTAGGTTTAACGGGGAGCTGTTTTTT.

The J gene is TRBJ2-7, the V gene TRBV13; D not resolved. Germline-derived CDR1 and CDR2 are PRHDT and FYEKMQ (reference sequence). This CDR3 has 14 residues. The V end lost 2 bases, the J end lost 4 bases, and 12 bases lay between the germline ends. CDR3 sequence reads: CASSLRWQTYEQYF. CDR3 nucleotides: TGTGCCAGCAGCTTACGTTGGCAGACTTACGAGCAGTACTTC. Filled out from reference TRBV13 and TRBJ2-7, the complete variable domain reads AAGVIQSPRHLIKEKRETATLKCYPIPRHDTVYWYQQGPGQDPQFLISFYEKMQSDKGSIPDRFSAQQFSDYHSELNMSSLELGDSALYFCASSLRWQTYEQYFGPGTRLTVT.

The chain employs TRBV7-2 and TRBJ2-3; D is unresolved. V was trimmed by 5 bases and J by 3 bases, leaving 9 bases between them. Per the germline V gene, CDR1 is SGHTA and CDR2 is FQGNSA. The CDR3 extends over 13 amino acids. CDR3 residues: CASSPVDTDTQYF. CDR3 DNA sequence: TGTGCCAGCAGCCCCGTCGATACAGATACGCAGTATTTT.

This clone was observed a single time. V gene TRBV27 combines with J gene TRBJ1-5; D possibly corresponds to TRBD1 (5 bases). Germline V gene lookup returns CDR1 MNHEY and CDR2 SMNVEV (reference sequence). The length of the CDR3 is 13 residues. Deletions cut 5 bases from V and 6 bases from J, with 11 bases between. DNA for the CDR3: TGTGCCAGCAGTCAGGGCTGGGGTCAGCCCCAGCATTTT. Amino acids: CASSQGWGQPQHF.

This chain joins TRBV19 and TRBJ2-7; D gene uncertain. Germline V gives CDR1 LNHDA, CDR2 SQIVND (reference sequence). Trimming pared 5 bases from V and 3 bases from J, leaving 11 bases between. CDR3 size: 13 residues. The CDR3 coding sequence is TGTGCCAGTAGTCCCGACCCCGTCTACGAGCAGTACTTC. Its translation: CASSPDPVYEQYF.

This CDR3 reads CASSLKRGYTDTQYF. The CDR3 region has the DNA TGCGCCAGCAGCTTGAAGCGGGGCTACACAGATACGCAGTATTTT. The chain employs TRBV5-1 and TRBJ2-3, with TRBD2 matching 7 bases. The CDR3 is 15 amino acids. Trimming removed 1 base from V and 2 bases from J; junction bases left unmatched: 4. Germline lookup yields CDR1 SGHRS and CDR2 YFSETQ. Complete variable domain (other parts from reference TRBV5-1 and TRBJ2-3): KAGVTQTPRYLIKTRGQQVTLSCSPISGHRSVSWYQQTPGQGLQFLFEYFSETQRNKGNFPGRFSGRQFSNSRSEMNVSTLELGDSALYLCASSLKRGYTDTQYFGPGTRLTVL.

CDR3 DNA: TGTGCCAGCAGCCATTGGACACAAAACTATGGCTACACCTTC. Amino acid sequence: CASSHWTQNYGYTF. This chain links TRBV5-6 with TRBJ1-2; weak D call: TRBD1 (5 bases). The CDR3 is made up of 14 amino acids. V lost 4 bases to trimming and J lost 2 bases, with 12 bases between them. Germline V CDR1 and CDR2: SGHDT, YYEEEE.

The J gene is TRBJ2-2, the V gene TRBV3-1 (or the pseudogene TRBV3-2); D not resolved. The CDR3 has 13 residues. Trimming removed 2 bases from V and 8 bases from J, with 9 bases in between. Germline V lookup: CDR1 LGHDT, CDR2 YNNKEL (reference sequence). This CDR3 is CASSQRLWGELFF. The CDR3 coding sequence is TGTGCCAGCAGCCAAAGGTTGTGGGGGGAGCTGTTTTTT.

The chain carries TRBV20-1 and TRBJ1-4, with D perhaps TRBD1 (6 bases). Germline-derived CDR1 and CDR2 are DFQATT and SNEGSKA (reference sequence). V dropped 5 bases and J dropped 5 bases, with 18 bases sitting between them. The CDR3 runs 15 residues. CDR3: CSAGGQNRWNEKLFF. CDR3 DNA: TGCAGTGCTGGTGGACAGAATCGTTGGAATGAAAAACTGTTTTTT.

The gene calls are TRBV18 and TRBJ2-5, with a weak D call TRBD1 (5 bases). The CDR3 is 15 residues long. Germline V gene lookup returns CDR1 KGHSH and CDR2 LQKENI. V gave up 1 base and J gave up 3 bases, with 12 bases separating them. The CDR3 reads CASSPRPQGKETQYF. DNA of the CDR3: TGTGCCAGCTCACCACGACCTCAGGGTAAAGAGACCCAGTACTTC.

This clone came up once. This chain links TRBV25-1 with TRBJ1-6; possible D gene TRBD1, 6 bases. Between the trimmed V and J ends, which lost 1 base and 7 bases, there was a span of 11 bases. Germline-derived CDR1 and CDR2 are MGHDK and SYGVNS. The CDR3 covers 15 residues. For the CDR3, the DNA is TGTGCCAGCAGTGAATTTACAGGGAGAAATTCACCCCTCCACTTT. Its translation: CASSEFTGRNSPLHF.

This clone occurred once. The chain has TRBV29-1 and TRBJ2-5; possibly TRBD1 or TRBD2 for D (5 bases each). The CDR3 loop spans 13 amino acids. CDR1 SQVTM and CDR2 ANQGSEA come from the germline V gene. V was trimmed by 4 bases and J by 1 base, leaving 10 bases between them. DNA for the CDR3: TGCAGCGTTGTAAGAGGGGCCCAAGAGACCCAGTACTTC. It codes for CSVVRGAQETQYF.

The V call is TRBV28, the J call TRBJ2-1; unclear D gene. The CDR3 sequence is 12 residues long. V was pared by 5 bases and J by 8 bases, with 10 bases between. Germline CDR1 and CDR2: MDHEN and SYDVKM. The CDR3 region has the DNA TGTGCCAGCAGTCCAGCCCCCGATGAGCAGTTCTTC. Protein sequence: CASSPAPDEQFF.

The genes are TRBV3-1 (or the pseudogene TRBV3-2) and TRBJ2-7, with 10 positions matching TRBD2. This CDR3 spans 18 amino acids. Losses at the gene ends were 1 base for V and 2 bases for J; bases not matched to a gene: 11. Germline values: CDR1 LGHDT, CDR2 YNNKEL (reference sequence). Here the CDR3 DNA reads TGTGCCAGCAGCCAAGTACCTTCCTGGACTAGCGGCCCCTACGAGCAGTACTTC. It specifies CASSQVPSWTSGPYEQYF.

J is TRBJ1-6 and V is TRBV28; possibly TRBD1 for D (5 bases). V was trimmed by 6 bases and J by 6 bases, leaving 12 bases between them. The germline V gene encodes CDR1 MDHEN and CDR2 SYDVKM. The CDR3 is 14 residues long. CDR3 nucleotide sequence: TGTGCCAGCAGGATGACAGTGATTAATTCACCCCTCCACTTT. This translates into CASRMTVINSPLHF.

The chain uses TRBV2 and TRBJ2-7; 9 nucleotides line up with TRBD2. Germline V CDR1 and CDR2: SNHLY, FYNNEI. V shed 5 bases and J 6 bases; nucleotides not matched to a gene: 5. This CDR3 is 13 amino acids long. The CDR3 reads CASSPGLASEQYF. The CDR3 DNA reads TGTGCCAGCAGTCCGGGACTAGCTTCCGAGCAGTACTTC.

The CDR3 here is CASGARGYNEQFF. The CDR3 region has the DNA TGTGCTAGTGGGGCGCGGGGATACAATGAGCAGTTCTTC. V gene TRBV12-5 combines with J gene TRBJ2-1; TRBD2 is a possible D gene (6 bases). Trimming shortened V by 6 bases and J by 4 bases, and 10 bases separated the two germline ends. The CDR3 runs 13 residues. CDR1 LGHNT and CDR2 FRNRAP come from the germline V gene. Using reference TRBV12-5 and TRBJ2-1 for the parts outside the CDR3, the full variable domain is DARVTQTPRHKVTEMGQEVTMRCQPILGHNTVFWYRQTMMQGLELLAYFRNRAPLDDSGMPKDRFSAEMPDATLATLKIQPSEPRDSAVYFCASGARGYNEQFFGPGTRLTVL.

The chain recombines TRBV9 with TRBJ2-7; 8 nucleotides agree with TRBD1. CDR3 length equals 13 residues. V shed 3 bases, J shed 5 bases, and the junction held 4 bases outside the gene matches. Germline-derived CDR1 and CDR2 are SGDLS and YYNGEE. The CDR3 here is CASSARTGNEQYF. CDR3 DNA: TGTGCCAGCAGCGCCCGGACAGGGAACGAGCAGTACTTC.

CDR3 loop: CASSLSGQGTNEQFF. The CDR3, as DNA: TGTGCCAGCAGCTTATCGGGACAGGGGACGAATGAGCAGTTCTTC. The chain couples TRBV11-1 to TRBJ2-1; TRBD1 matches 10 bases. Trimming removed 2 bases from V and 7 bases from J; junction bases left unmatched: 5. The germline V gene has CDR1 SGHAT and CDR2 FQDESV (reference sequence). CDR3 size: 15 residues.

This chain connects TRBV30 to TRBJ2-7; either TRBD1 or TRBD2 may supply D (5 bases each). CDR1 is GTSNPN, CDR2 SVGIG, per germline (reference sequence). V was trimmed by 1 base and J by 12 bases, leaving 13 bases between them. This CDR3 comprises 11 residues. CDR3 DNA: TGTGCCTGGAGTGCTCGGGACCTTCGGTACTTC. This encodes CAWSARDLRYF.

In this sample, this clone turned up once. This sequence joins TRBV24-1 and TRBJ2-1; no clear D. V was pared by 9 bases and J by 0 bases, with 8 bases between. Germline CDR1 reads KGHDR; CDR2 reads SFDVKD. This CDR3 has 13 amino acids. The CDR3: CATRSSSYNEQFF. The CDR3 DNA follows: TGTGCCACCCGATCCTCCTCCTACAATGAGCAGTTCTTC.